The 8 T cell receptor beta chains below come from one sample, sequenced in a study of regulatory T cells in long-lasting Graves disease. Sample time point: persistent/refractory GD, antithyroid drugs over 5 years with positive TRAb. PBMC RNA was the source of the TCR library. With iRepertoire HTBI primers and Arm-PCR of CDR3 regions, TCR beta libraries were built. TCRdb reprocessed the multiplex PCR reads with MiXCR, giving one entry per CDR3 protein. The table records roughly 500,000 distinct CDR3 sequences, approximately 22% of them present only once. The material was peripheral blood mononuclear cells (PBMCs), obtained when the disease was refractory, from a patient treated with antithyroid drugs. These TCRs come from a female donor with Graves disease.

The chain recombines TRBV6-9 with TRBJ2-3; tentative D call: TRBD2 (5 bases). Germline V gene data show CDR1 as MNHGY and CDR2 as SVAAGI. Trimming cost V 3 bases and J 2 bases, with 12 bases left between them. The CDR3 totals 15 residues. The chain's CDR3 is CASSYSKGVTDTQYF. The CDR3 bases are TGTGCCAGCAGTTACTCGAAGGGAGTCACAGATACGCAGTATTTT.

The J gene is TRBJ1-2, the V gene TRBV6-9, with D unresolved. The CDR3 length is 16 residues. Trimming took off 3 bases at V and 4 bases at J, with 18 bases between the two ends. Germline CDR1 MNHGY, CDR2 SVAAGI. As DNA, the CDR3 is TGTGCCAGCAGTTACCACAGATACCGAGATGGCTATGGCTACACCTTC. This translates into CASSYHRYRDGYGYTF.

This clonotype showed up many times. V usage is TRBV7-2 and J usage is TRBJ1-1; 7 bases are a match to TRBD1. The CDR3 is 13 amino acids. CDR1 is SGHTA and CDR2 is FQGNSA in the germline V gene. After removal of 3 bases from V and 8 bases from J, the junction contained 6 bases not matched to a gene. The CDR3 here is CASSFGQGGEAFF. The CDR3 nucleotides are TGTGCCAGCAGCTTCGGTCAGGGGGGAGAAGCTTTCTTT. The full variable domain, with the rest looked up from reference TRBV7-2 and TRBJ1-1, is GAGVSQSPSNKVTEKGKDVELRCDPISGHTALYWYRQSLGQGLEFLIYFQGNSAPDKSGLPSDRFSAERTGGSVSTLTIQRTQQEDSAVYLCASSFGQGGEAFFGQGTRLTVV.

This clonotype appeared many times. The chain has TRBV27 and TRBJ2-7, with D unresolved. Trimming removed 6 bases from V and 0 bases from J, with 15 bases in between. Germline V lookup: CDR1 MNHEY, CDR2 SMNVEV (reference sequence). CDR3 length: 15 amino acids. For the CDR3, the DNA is TGTGCCAGCAGCCTAATTTATGGGTCCTCCTACGAGCAGTACTTC. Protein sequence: CASSLIYGSSYEQYF.

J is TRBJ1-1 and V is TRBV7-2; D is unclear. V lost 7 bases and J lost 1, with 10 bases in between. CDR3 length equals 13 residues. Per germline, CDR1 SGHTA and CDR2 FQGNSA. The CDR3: CASTLSPNTEAFF. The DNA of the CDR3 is TGTGCCAGCACCCTAAGCCCGAACACTGAAGCTTTCTTT.

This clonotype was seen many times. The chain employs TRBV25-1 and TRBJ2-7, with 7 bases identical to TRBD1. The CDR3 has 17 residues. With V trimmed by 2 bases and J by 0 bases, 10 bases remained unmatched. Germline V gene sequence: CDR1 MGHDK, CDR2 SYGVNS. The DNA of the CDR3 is TGTGCCAGCAGTGAACTTCCCCGACAGGGAATCTCCTACGAGCAGTACTTC. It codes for CASSELPRQGISYEQYF.

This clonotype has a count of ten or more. The CDR3 nucleotides read TGTGCCAGCAGTGAAGAGGGTTATGGCTACACCTTC. Protein product: CASSEEGYGYTF. The V gene is TRBV11-2, the J gene TRBJ1-2, with unresolved D. V lost 6 bases to trimming and J lost 5 bases, with 10 bases between them. CDR1 and CDR2 from the germline V gene are SGHAT and FQNNGV. The CDR3 contains 12 residues.

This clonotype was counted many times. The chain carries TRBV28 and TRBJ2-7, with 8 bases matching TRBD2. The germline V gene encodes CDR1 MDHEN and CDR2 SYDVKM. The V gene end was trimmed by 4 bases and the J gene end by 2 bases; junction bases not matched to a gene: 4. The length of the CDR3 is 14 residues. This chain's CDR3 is CASSSPGGTYEQYF. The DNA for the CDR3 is TGTGCCAGCAGTTCGCCGGGGGGGACCTACGAGCAGTACTTC.